The entry below describes one T cell receptor (beta chain). The antigen remains unidentified. A multiplex PCR was run with 60 Vbeta primers and 13 Jbeta primers. The table came from immunoSEQ multiplex PCR; TCRdb's copy has only in-frame clones and leaves some out. The sample table sets out 200,000 to 250,000 clones. These data are taken from a study of cytomegalovirus exposure and HLA in healthy donors. Whole-study findings and limits: CMV antigen specificity of three CMV-associated chains was confirmed in vitro. Across donors, most TCRs were seen rarely, yet some public ones were widespread.

CDR3 size: 14 residues. V was clipped by 3 bases and J by 4 bases; unmatched bases: 6. CDR1 is LNHDA, CDR2 SQIVND, per germline (reference sequence). The chain links TRBV19 to TRBJ2-7, with TRBD1 matching 7 bases. The receptor was derived from a girl under 10 years old in good health and CMV-seropositive. Sequenced material: PBMCs. The CDR3 loop is CASSIRTGAYEQYF. The CDR3 DNA sequence: TGTGCCAGTAGTATCCGGACAGGAGCTTACGAGCAGTACTTC.